Presented here are 10 T cell receptor beta chains from one specimen sequenced in a study of control samples from healthy donors and cancer patients. Sequenced by immunoSEQ multiplex PCR; TCRdb stores in-frame clones only, minus some. The repertoire holds about 98,000 clones, with under 95% as singletons. Source material: blood. Source of these receptors: a woman aged 18-29 years in good health.

V and J are TRBV5-1 and TRBJ2-7; D ambiguous. CDR1 is SGHRS, CDR2 YFSETQ, per germline. The germline V and J ends were trimmed by 3 bases and 4 bases, with 14 bases remaining between them. The CDR3 consists of 14 residues. CDR3 residues: CASSSTLVGYEQYF. The CDR3 DNA sequence: TGCGCCAGCAGCTCGACCCTAGTAGGATACGAGCAGTACTTC. The entire variable domain, with the rest obtained from reference TRBV5-1 and TRBJ2-7, is as follows: KAGVTQTPRYLIKTRGQQVTLSCSPISGHRSVSWYQQTPGQGLQFLFEYFSETQRNKGNFPGRFSGRQFSNSRSEMNVSTLELGDSALYLCASSSTLVGYEQYFGPGTRLTVT.

This sequence joins TRBV11-3 and TRBJ1-6, with D unclear. Germline loops: CDR1 SGHNT, CDR2 YENEEA. V was clipped by 8 bases and J by 5 bases, with 7 bases between them. This CDR3 spans 12 amino acids. The CDR3 loop reads CASGSNNSPLHF. In DNA, the CDR3 is TGTGCCAGCGGGTCTAATAATTCACCCCTCCACTTT.

The chain joins TRBV28 to TRBJ1-1, with unresolved D. Trimming pared 6 bases from V and 2 bases from J, leaving 7 bases between. Germline V CDR1 and CDR2: MDHEN, SYDVKM. The CDR3 has 12 amino acids. The CDR3 here is CASRAVNTEAFF. The CDR3 DNA sequence: TGTGCCAGCAGGGCAGTTAACACTGAAGCTTTCTTT.

The rearrangement joins TRBV7-9 to TRBJ1-1; the D is unclear. V was pared by 4 bases and J by 2 bases, with 5 bases between. The CDR3 length is 12 residues. Looked up from germline, CDR1 is SEHNR and CDR2 is FQNEAQ (reference sequence). The CDR3: CASSYSNTEAFF. The CDR3 region has the DNA TGTGCCAGCAGCTATTCAAACACTGAAGCTTTCTTT.

This clone was counted a few times. This sequence joins TRBV29-1 and TRBJ1-1; 8 bases are a match to TRBD1. V lost 7 bases, J lost 0 bases, and 4 bases stayed unmatched. The CDR3 spans 13 residues. CDR1 is SQVTM, CDR2 ANQGSEA, per germline. In DNA, the CDR3 is TGCAGCGCCACGGGACAGGTGAACACTGAAGCTTTCTTT. Residues: CSATGQVNTEAFF.

The CDR3 protein is CASSQGLGDRYEQFF. The CDR3 nucleotides are TGCGCCAGCAGCCAAGGGCTCGGGGACAGATATGAGCAGTTCTTC. J is TRBJ2-1 and V is TRBV4-3; 7 nucleotides match TRBD1. This CDR3 is built from 15 residues. CDR1 and CDR2 from the germline V gene are LGHNA and YSLEER. V shed 1 base, J shed 8 bases, and the junction held 8 bases outside the gene matches.

This chain connects TRBV19 to TRBJ2-5, with unresolved D. Trimming left V 3 bases short and J 0 bases short, with 11 bases between. Germline values: CDR1 LNHDA, CDR2 SQIVND (reference sequence). This CDR3 is built from 15 residues. CDR3 bases: TGTGCCAGTAGTATCGGCCGACTGAACCAAGAGACCCAGTACTTC. Translation gives CASSIGRLNQETQYF.

V gene TRBV5-1 combines with J gene TRBJ1-6; no clear D gene. CDR1 and CDR2 (germline): SGHRS, YFSETQ. The CDR3 runs 16 residues. The ends were cut back, 0 bases at V and 10 bases at J, with 17 bases in the middle. The CDR3 region is CASSLAGNRPRSPLHF. CDR3 nucleotides: TGCGCCAGCAGCTTGGCCGGGAACAGACCGCGGTCACCCCTCCACTTT.

The chain links TRBV30 to TRBJ2-7; D assignment may be TRBD1 or TRBD2 (5 bases each). Germline CDR1 and CDR2: GTSNPN and SVGIG (reference sequence). The CDR3 runs to 13 residues. V lost 0 bases, J lost 5 bases, and 11 bases lay in between. The CDR3 loop reads CAWSVMGVHEQYF. The CDR3 nucleotides are TGTGCCTGGAGTGTAATGGGGGTCCACGAGCAGTACTTC.

The chain has TRBV4-3 and TRBJ1-1, with 11 bases matching TRBD1. V was pared by 4 bases and J by 7 bases, with 2 bases of the junction left unmatched. This CDR3 is 13 amino acids long. Germline CDR1 reads LGHNA; CDR2 reads YSLEER. DNA for the CDR3: TGCGCCAGCAGCCGGACAGGGGGCCTTGAAGCTTTCTTT. This translates into CASSRTGGLEAFF.